These 7 T cell receptor beta chains share one sample of origin, sequenced in a study of regulatory T cells in long-lasting Graves disease. Time point of the sample: newly diagnosed GD, antithyroid drugs for less than 3 months. PBMCs provided the RNA from which the TCR library was made. Assembly of TCR beta libraries relied on iRepertoire HTBI primers together with Arm-PCR of CDR3 regions. One entry per CDR3 protein, called by TCRdb with MiXCR from the multiplex PCR reads. The table lists about 430,000 distinct CDR3 sequences, 15% of them singletons. The same data also contributed to another study, on T cells in Graves' hyperthyroidism and ophthalmopathy.

Sequences were derived from peripheral blood mononuclear cells (PBMCs), sampled at new diagnosis, from a patient treated with antithyroid drugs. The receptors stem from a woman in her thirties or forties with Graves disease.

This clonotype was counted between two and nine times. The V call is TRBV9, the J call TRBJ2-2; D possibly corresponds to TRBD2 (5 bases). Germline V gene sequence: CDR1 SGDLS, CDR2 YYNGEE. This CDR3 is built from 15 residues. With 3 bases removed from V and 3 bases from J, the gap between germline ends came to 12 bases. In DNA form, the CDR3 reads TGTGCCAGCAGCGGGCCTGGCGGGCACACCGGGGAGCTGTTTTTT. This codes for CASSGPGGHTGELFF.

The table lists this clonotype with many counts. The chain carries TRBV19 and TRBJ1-5, with 8 bases identical to TRBD1. The CDR3 has 14 amino acids. Germline CDR1 LNHDA, CDR2 SQIVND (reference sequence). V was pared by 10 bases and J by 6 bases, with 11 bases of the junction left unmatched. The CDR3 here is CATSGQATSQPQHF. DNA for the CDR3: TGTGCCACCTCGGGACAGGCAACGAGTCAGCCCCAGCATTTT. The complete variable domain, with remaining parts taken from reference TRBV19 and TRBJ1-5, reads DGGITQSPKYLFRKEGQNVTLSCEQNLNHDAMYWYRQDPGQGLRLIYYSQIVNDFQKGDIAEGYSVSREKKESFPLTVTSAQKNPTAFYLCATSGQATSQPQHFGDGTRLSIL.

This clonotype showed up just a few times. The V and J genes are TRBV19 and TRBJ1-1; D gene ambiguous. The CDR3 is 14 amino acids. V gave up 1 base and J gave up 1 base, with 7 bases separating them. The germline CDR1 and CDR2 sequences are LNHDA and SQIVND (reference sequence). The CDR3 DNA reads TGTGCCAGTAGTATAGCGTCCGCGAACACTGAAGCTTTCTTT. It encodes CASSIASANTEAFF.

This clonotype came up many times. The chain combines TRBV5-1 with TRBJ2-7; 10 bases map to TRBD1. V shed 3 bases, J shed 0 bases, and the junction held 9 bases outside the gene matches. Per germline, CDR1 SGHRS and CDR2 YFSETQ. This CDR3 comprises 17 residues. The CDR3 coding sequence is TGCGCCAGCAGCTCCCCGGGACAGGGGCGGTTCTCCTACGAGCAGTACTTC. Protein: CASSSPGQGRFSYEQYF. The whole variable domain, filled in from reference TRBV5-1 and TRBJ2-7, reads KAGVTQTPRYLIKTRGQQVTLSCSPISGHRSVSWYQQTPGQGLQFLFEYFSETQRNKGNFPGRFSGRQFSNSRSEMNVSTLELGDSALYLCASSSPGQGRFSYEQYFGPGTRLTVT.

This clonotype was found many times. This chain joins TRBV27 and TRBJ2-3; tentatively, D is TRBD1 (6 bases). The germline V gene has CDR1 MNHEY and CDR2 SMNVEV (reference sequence). This CDR3 region has 17 residues. The ends were cut back, 4 bases at V and 1 base at J, with 18 bases in the middle. The CDR3 loop reads CASSSEGWGRGTDTQYF. CDR3 DNA sequence: TGTGCCAGCAGTTCCGAAGGTTGGGGGCGAGGCACAGATACGCAGTATTTT.

This clonotype was observed at least ten times. The chain combines TRBV7-3 with TRBJ1-1; D ambiguous. Germline loops: CDR1 SGHTA, CDR2 FQGTGA. With 1 base removed from V and 5 bases from J, the gap between germline ends came to 17 bases. This CDR3 has 16 amino acids. The CDR3 here is CASSLNPGPPRTEAFF. The CDR3 nucleotides are TGTGCCAGCAGCTTAAATCCAGGTCCGCCGAGGACTGAAGCTTTCTTT.

This clonotype was observed many times. The chain is built from TRBV6-9 and TRBJ1-4; D is uncertain. Trimming removed 3 bases at V and 4 bases at J, with 3 bases between. This CDR3 comprises 12 residues. CDR1 is MNHGY, CDR2 SVAAGI, per germline. The DNA of the CDR3 is TGTGCCAGCAGTTACCGTAATGAAAAACTGTTTTTT. Its protein is CASSYRNEKLFF.